One sample yielded the 10 T cell receptor beta chains listed below, sequenced in a study of sequential checkpoint blockade in melanoma. Specified treatment: randomized to nivolumab then ipilimumab (arm A) or the reverse (arm B). Generated by immunoSEQ multiplex PCR, the TCRdb table keeps only in-frame clones and is missing some. The table records about 20,000 clones, 65% to 90% of them present only once. Here the sequenced sample was CD8+ T cells sorted from blood (inferred from file names), taken from a patient given nivolumab and ipilimumab in sequence. These TCRs come from a human donor with melanoma.

The V and J genes are TRBV5-5 and TRBJ2-1, with D possibly being TRBD1 (6 bases). Trimming shortened V by 3 bases and J by 8 bases, and 6 bases separated the two germline ends. CDR1 and CDR2 (germline): SGHKS, YYEKEE (reference sequence). The CDR3 length is 11 residues. The CDR3 DNA sequence: TGTGCCAGCAGCTGGACAGATGAGCAGTTCTTC. Amino acids: CASSWTDEQFF.

The chain joins TRBV6-1 to TRBJ2-7; 8 nucleotides match TRBD1. The CDR3 consists of 12 residues. V lost 10 bases, J lost 3 bases, and 5 bases stayed unmatched. Looked up from germline, CDR1 is MNHNS and CDR2 is SASEGT. This CDR3 reads CATEDRDYEQYF. For the CDR3, the DNA is TGTGCCACTGAGGACAGGGACTACGAGCAGTACTTC.

V gene TRBV13 combines with J gene TRBJ2-5, with 9 bases lining up with TRBD1. CDR1 PRHDT and CDR2 FYEKMQ come from the germline V gene (reference sequence). This CDR3 region has 14 residues. The ends lost 5 bases at V and 11 bases at J; junction bases unmatched: 12. The DNA of the CDR3 is TGTGCCAGCAGCCCTGAAGGACAGGGGCTTGTTCAGTACTTC. As protein: CASSPEGQGLVQYF.

The rearrangement joins TRBV6-5 to TRBJ1-1; no clear D. Germline V gene data show CDR1 as MNHEY and CDR2 as SVGAGI. Deletions cut 2 bases from V and 4 bases from J, with 8 bases between. The CDR3 contains 13 residues. The CDR3 protein is CASSYGRGTEAFF. The CDR3 bases are TGTGCCAGCAGTTACGGTCGGGGCACTGAAGCTTTCTTT.

DNA for the CDR3: TGTGCCACCCGGACATACGGGGAAAAACTGTTTTTT. This encodes CATRTYGEKLFF. The chain joins TRBV15 to TRBJ1-4; perhaps TRBD1 as D (5 bases). Trimming took 8 bases from V and 8 from J, leaving 12 bases between them. From germline, CDR1 is LNHNV and CDR2 YYDKDF (reference sequence). The CDR3 spans 12 residues.

The chain has TRBV25-1 and TRBJ1-5; 8 bases fit TRBD1. CDR1 and CDR2 (germline): MGHDK, SYGVNS. V lost 3 bases to trimming and J lost 0 bases; unmatched junction nucleotides: 1. There are 15 residues in the CDR3. CDR3 sequence (DNA): TGTGCCAGCAGTGAGGACAGGGCTAGCAATCAGCCCCAGCATTTT. This sequence encodes CASSEDRASNQPQHF. Full variable domain (remainder filled in from reference TRBV25-1 and TRBJ1-5): EADIYQTPRYLVIGTGKKITLECSQTMGHDKMYWYQQDPGMELHLIHYSYGVNSTEKGDLSSESTVSRIRTEHFPLTLESARPSHTSQYLCASSEDRASNQPQHFGDGTRLSIL.

The genes are TRBV2 and TRBJ2-5; D may be TRBD1 (5 bases). The last part of the DNA fits TRBJ2-7 better; the J call may be wrong. Germline V gene data show CDR1 as SNHLY and CDR2 as FYNNEI. CDR3 length: 12 residues. The CDR3 here is CASWGQSYEQYF. In nucleotides, the CDR3 is TGTGCCAGCTGGGGCCAGTCCTACGAGCAGTACTTC.

This chain uses TRBV7-8 with TRBJ1-6, with TRBD1 identical over 10 bases. The junction had 8 bases not matched to a gene; V was cut back by 5 bases and J by 10 bases. Germline V gene sequence: CDR1 SGHVS, CDR2 FQNEAQ. CDR3 length equals 15 residues. This CDR3 is CASSRETGGLSPLHF. CDR3 DNA sequence: TGTGCCAGCAGCCGAGAGACAGGGGGCCTCTCACCCCTCCACTTT.

The chain couples TRBV2 to TRBJ2-3; 8 bases line up with TRBD1. This CDR3 spans 15 amino acids. Germline-derived CDR1 and CDR2 are SNHLY and FYNNEI. Trimming cost V 4 bases and J 5 bases; bases outside gene matches: 8. CDR3 loop: CASSAEQGEQDTQYF. As DNA, the CDR3 is TGTGCCAGCAGTGCTGAACAGGGGGAGCAAGATACGCAGTATTTT.

The CDR3 nucleotides are TGTGCCAGCAGCTTAGCATCGAACACTGAAGCTTTCTTT. It encodes CASSLASNTEAFF. V and J are TRBV11-2 and TRBJ1-1; no clear D gene. The V gene lost 1 base and the J gene lost 1 base, with 4 bases spanning the gap. The CDR3 runs 13 residues. Germline-derived CDR1 and CDR2 are SGHAT and FQNNGV.